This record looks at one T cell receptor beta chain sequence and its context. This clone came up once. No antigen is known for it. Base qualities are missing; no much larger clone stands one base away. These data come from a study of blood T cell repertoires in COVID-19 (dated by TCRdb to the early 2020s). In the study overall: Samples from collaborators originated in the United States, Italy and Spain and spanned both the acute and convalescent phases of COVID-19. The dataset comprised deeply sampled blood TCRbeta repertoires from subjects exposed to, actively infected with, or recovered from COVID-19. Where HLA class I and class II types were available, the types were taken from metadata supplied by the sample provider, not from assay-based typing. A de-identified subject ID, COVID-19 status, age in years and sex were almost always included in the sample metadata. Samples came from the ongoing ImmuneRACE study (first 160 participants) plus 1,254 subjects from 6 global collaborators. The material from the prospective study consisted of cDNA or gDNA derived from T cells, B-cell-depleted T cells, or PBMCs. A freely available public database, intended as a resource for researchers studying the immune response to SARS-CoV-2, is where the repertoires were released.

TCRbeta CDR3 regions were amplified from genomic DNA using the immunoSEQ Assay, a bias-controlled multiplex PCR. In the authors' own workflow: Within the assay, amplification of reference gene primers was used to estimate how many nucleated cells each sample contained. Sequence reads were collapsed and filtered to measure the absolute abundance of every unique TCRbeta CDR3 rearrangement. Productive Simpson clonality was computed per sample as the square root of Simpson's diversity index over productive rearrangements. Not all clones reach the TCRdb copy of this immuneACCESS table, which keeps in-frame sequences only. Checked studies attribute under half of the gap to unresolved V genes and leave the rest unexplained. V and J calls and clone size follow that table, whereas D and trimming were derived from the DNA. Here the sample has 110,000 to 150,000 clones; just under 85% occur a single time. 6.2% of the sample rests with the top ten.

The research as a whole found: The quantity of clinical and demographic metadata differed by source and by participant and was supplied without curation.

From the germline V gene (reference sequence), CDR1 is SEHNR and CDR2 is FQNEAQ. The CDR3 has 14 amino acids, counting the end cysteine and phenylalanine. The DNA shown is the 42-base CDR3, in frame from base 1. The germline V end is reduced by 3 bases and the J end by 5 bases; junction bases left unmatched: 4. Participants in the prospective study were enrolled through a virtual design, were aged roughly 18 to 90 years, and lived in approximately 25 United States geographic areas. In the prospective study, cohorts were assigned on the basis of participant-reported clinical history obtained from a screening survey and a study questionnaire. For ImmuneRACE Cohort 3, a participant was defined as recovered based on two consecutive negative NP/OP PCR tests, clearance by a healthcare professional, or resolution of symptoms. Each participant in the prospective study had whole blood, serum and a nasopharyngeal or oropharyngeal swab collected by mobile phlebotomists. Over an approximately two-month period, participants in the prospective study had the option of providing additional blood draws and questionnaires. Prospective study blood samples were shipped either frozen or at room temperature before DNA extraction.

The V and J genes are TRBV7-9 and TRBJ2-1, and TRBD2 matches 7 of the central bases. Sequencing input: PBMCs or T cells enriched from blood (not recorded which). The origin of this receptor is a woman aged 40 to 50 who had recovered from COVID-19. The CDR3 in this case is CASSLTGGNNEQFF. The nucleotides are TGTGCCAGCAGCTTGACGGGGGGTAACAATGAGCAGTTCTTC.